These T cell receptor beta chains were read from a single sample in a study of blood T cell repertoires in COVID-19. TCRdb keeps only in-frame clones here, not all; method: immunoSEQ multiplex PCR. The sample lists some 70,000 clones; 65% to 90% were seen once. Sample: peripheral blood. All receptors derive from a man older than 75 with acute or convalescent COVID-19. Both conserved end residues are part of each CDR3. D genes are given only for firm matches. Where a row states a size, it is once, few, many or the class of an expanded clone; other rows omit it.

J: TRBJ1-6
V: TRBV11-2
size: NA
D: NA
CDR3: CASSLKRTGPNSPLHF
DNA: TGTGCCAGCAGCCTCAAACGTACAGGGCCGAATTCACCCCTCCACTTT

J: TRBJ2-3
V: TRBV6-2/TRBV6-3
size: NA
D: NA
CDR3: CASSWGPDTQYF
DNA: TGTGCCAGCAGTTGGGGGCCCGATACGCAGTATTTT

J: TRBJ2-3
V: TRBV29-1
size: NA
D: NA
CDR3: CSGRQTSTDTQYF
DNA: TGCAGCGGGAGACAGACTAGCACAGATACGCAGTATTTT

J: TRBJ2-7
V: TRBV12-5
size: once
D: TRBD1
CDR3: CASGSFRSDRGSYEQYF
DNA: TGTGCTAGTGGGTCGTTTAGGTCGGACAGGGGGTCCTACGAGCAGTACTTC

J: TRBJ2-7
V: TRBV24-1
size: NA
D: TRBD1
CDR3: CATSEAGGWGEQYF
DNA: TGTGCCACCAGTGAGGCAGGGGGCTGGGGCGAGCAGTACTTC

J: TRBJ2-5
V: TRBV18
size: NA
D: NA
CDR3: CASSPQGNQETQYF
DNA: TGTGCCAGCTCACCCCAGGGGAACCAAGAGACCCAGTACTTC

J: TRBJ1-5
V: TRBV18
size: NA
D: NA
CDR3: CASSPTTGDSNQPQHF
DNA: TGTGCCAGCTCACCAACCACAGGTGATAGCAATCAGCCCCAGCATTTT

J: TRBJ2-4
V: TRBV24-1
size: NA
D: NA
CDR3: CATSDPNRSANIQYF
DNA: TGTGCCACCAGTGATCCGAACCGGTCCGCAAACATTCAGTACTTC

J: TRBJ2-7
V: TRBV15
size: NA
D: TRBD2
CDR3: CATSRDMAGGREQYF
DNA: TGTGCCACCAGCAGAGACATGGCGGGAGGTCGCGAGCAGTACTTC

J: TRBJ1-4
V: TRBV2
size: few
D: NA
CDR3: CASRLRATNEKLFF
DNA: TGTGCCAGCAGACTGAGGGCGACTAATGAAAAACTGTTTTTT

J: TRBJ2-3
V: TRBV11-3
size: NA
D: TRBD2
CDR3: CASSLGLAASTDTQYF
DNA: TGTGCCAGCAGCTTAGGACTAGCGGCTAGCACAGATACGCAGTATTTT

J: TRBJ1-3
V: TRBV18
size: once
D: NA
CDR3: CASSPLEGSSGNTIYF
DNA: TGTGCCAGCTCACCATTGGAGGGGTCCTCTGGAAACACCATATATTTT

J: TRBJ2-1
V: TRBV7-2
size: NA
D: TRBD2
CDR3: CASSYRGLADNEQFF
DNA: TGTGCCAGCAGCTATAGGGGACTAGCGGACAATGAGCAGTTCTTC

J: TRBJ2-7
V: TRBV5-4
size: NA
D: TRBD2
CDR3: CASSLRGLAGPSYEQYF
DNA: TGTGCCAGCAGCTTGAGGGGACTAGCGGGCCCCTCCTACGAGCAGTACTTC

J: TRBJ1-4
V: TRBV6-6
size: NA
D: NA
CDR3: CASSVIRAGDNEKLFF
DNA: TGTGCCAGCAGCGTTATCCGAGCAGGGGATAATGAAAAACTGTTTTTT

J: TRBJ2-1
V: TRBV15
size: NA
D: NA
CDR3: CATSRDVSISNSEQFF
DNA: TGTGCCACCAGCAGAGATGTTTCGATTTCCAATAGTGAGCAGTTCTTC

J: TRBJ2-4
V: TRBV6-5
size: NA
D: NA
CDR3: CASRLADKNIQYF
DNA: TGTGCCAGCAGGCTAGCCGACAAAAACATTCAGTACTTC

J: TRBJ2-1
V: TRBV9
size: NA
D: NA
CDR3: CASSPSSVYNEQFF
DNA: TGTGCCAGCAGCCCTTCTTCGGTTTACAATGAGCAGTTCTTC

J: TRBJ2-3
V: TRBV9
size: NA
D: TRBD2
CDR3: CASSPRAGGTDTQYF
DNA: TGTGCCAGCAGCCCCCGGGCGGGGGGGACAGATACGCAGTATTTT

J: TRBJ2-7
V: TRBV7-2
size: NA
D: TRBD2
CDR3: CASSSTSGSKQYF
DNA: TGTGCCAGCAGCTCGACTAGCGGGAGCAAGCAGTACTTC

J: TRBJ2-5
V: TRBV18
size: NA
D: NA
CDR3: CASSQQSYPETQYF
DNA: TGTGCCAGCTCCCAACAGTCATATCCGGAGACCCAGTACTTC

J: TRBJ2-1
V: TRBV4-1
size: NA
D: NA
CDR3: CASSSREGFSYNEQFF
DNA: TGCGCCAGCAGCTCCAGGGAAGGGTTCTCCTACAATGAGCAGTTCTTC

J: TRBJ2-1
V: TRBV18
size: NA
D: NA
CDR3: CASSALDEQFF
DNA: TGTGCCAGCTCCGCCTTAGATGAGCAGTTCTTC

J: TRBJ1-1
V: TRBV19
size: NA
D: NA
CDR3: CASSIVYGGGTEAFF
DNA: TGTGCCAGTAGTATTGTTTATGGGGGCGGAACTGAAGCTTTCTTT

J: TRBJ2-1
V: TRBV3-1/TRBV3-2
size: NA
D: TRBD2
CDR3: CASRAREGAYNEQFF
DNA: TGTGCCAGCAGGGCGCGGGAGGGAGCCTACAATGAGCAGTTCTTC

J: TRBJ2-7
V: TRBV4-1
size: NA
D: NA
CDR3: CASSQERGPGSYEQYF
DNA: TGCGCCAGCAGCCAAGAGCGGGGCCCTGGCTCCTACGAGCAGTACTTC

J: TRBJ1-1
V: TRBV6-6
size: NA
D: NA
CDR3: CASVSGPGTHTEAFF
DNA: TGTGCCAGCGTCTCTGGGCCGGGGACTCACACTGAAGCTTTCTTT

J: TRBJ1-6
V: TRBV5-1
size: NA
D: TRBD1
CDR3: CASSLRTGTDNSPLHF
DNA: TGCGCCAGCAGCTTGAGGACCGGGACAGATAATTCACCCCTCCACTTT

J: TRBJ1-2
V: TRBV18
size: once
D: NA
CDR3: CASSPEVDYGYTF
DNA: TGTGCCAGCTCACCGGAGGTTGACTATGGCTACACCTTC

J: TRBJ1-1
V: TRBV20-1
size: NA
D: TRBD1
CDR3: CSASRAQGATEAFF
DNA: TGCAGTGCTAGTCGAGCGCAGGGGGCGACTGAAGCTTTCTTT

J: TRBJ2-2
V: TRBV3-1/TRBV3-2
size: NA
D: NA
CDR3: CASSQARRTIGELFF
DNA: TGTGCCAGCAGCCAAGCGAGGCGGACTATCGGGGAGCTGTTTTTT

J: TRBJ1-4
V: TRBV27
size: NA
D: NA
CDR3: CASSERGTSNEKLFF
DNA: TGTGCCAGCAGTGAAAGGGGGACGAGTAACGAAAAACTGTTTTTT

J: TRBJ2-5
V: TRBV7-9
size: NA
D: NA
CDR3: CASSFPLGGQETQYF
DNA: TGTGCCAGCAGCTTCCCGTTGGGGGGCCAAGAGACCCAGTACTTC

J: TRBJ1-3
V: TRBV29-1
size: NA
D: TRBD1
CDR3: CSAYRGSGNTIYF
DNA: TGCAGCGCCTACAGGGGCTCTGGAAACACCATATATTTT

J: TRBJ2-1
V: TRBV5-6
size: NA
D: NA
CDR3: CASSLIQQRDEQFF
DNA: TGTGCCAGCAGCTTGATACAGCAACGCGATGAGCAGTTCTTC

J: TRBJ1-2
V: TRBV14
size: few
D: TRBD1
CDR3: CASSVTGGARSGYTF
DNA: TGTGCCAGCAGCGTTACAGGGGGTGCGAGGAGTGGCTACACCTTC

J: TRBJ1-1
V: TRBV9
size: NA
D: TRBD1
CDR3: CASSVGTGNTEAFF
DNA: TGTGCCAGCAGCGTCGGGACAGGGAACACTGAAGCTTTCTTT

J: TRBJ1-5
V: TRBV7-8
size: few
D: NA
CDR3: CASSPDRLSYSNQPQHF
DNA: TGTGCCAGCAGCCCCGACAGACTCTCATATAGCAATCAGCCCCAGCATTTT

J: TRBJ1-5
V: TRBV19
size: NA
D: TRBD1
CDR3: CATRQGRGNQPQHF
DNA: TGTGCCACCCGACAGGGGAGGGGGAATCAGCCCCAGCATTTT

J: TRBJ1-1
V: TRBV29-1
size: NA
D: TRBD1
CDR3: CSAPTGTAEAFF
DNA: TGCAGCGCCCCGACCGGGACAGCAGAAGCTTTCTTT

J: TRBJ2-1
V: TRBV9
size: few
D: NA
CDR3: CASSTHVYNEQFF
DNA: TGTGCCAGCAGCACTCACGTCTACAATGAGCAGTTCTTC

J: TRBJ2-5
V: TRBV5-4
size: NA
D: TRBD2
CDR3: CASSLVAGVETQYF
DNA: TGTGCCAGCAGCTTGGTAGCGGGAGTAGAGACCCAGTACTTC

J: TRBJ2-7
V: TRBV29-1
size: NA
D: NA
CDR3: CSVFRGTGVGNEQYF
DNA: TGCAGCGTATTCCGCGGGACGGGCGTAGGAAACGAGCAGTACTTC

J: TRBJ2-6
V: TRBV19
size: NA
D: NA
CDR3: CASSRQGSRSGANVLTF
DNA: TGTGCCAGTAGTAGGCAGGGATCTCGCTCTGGGGCCAACGTCCTGACTTTC

J: TRBJ1-5
V: TRBV7-8
size: NA
D: TRBD1
CDR3: CASSIGTGYSNQPQHF
DNA: TGTGCCAGCAGTATTGGGACAGGGTATAGCAATCAGCCCCAGCATTTT

J: TRBJ2-7
V: TRBV2
size: NA
D: TRBD2
CDR3: CANSRLAGGFDEQYF
DNA: TGTGCCAACAGTCGGCTAGCGGGAGGGTTCGACGAGCAGTACTTC

J: TRBJ2-5
V: TRBV25-1
size: NA
D: TRBD1
CDR3: CASSGGTGGQETQYF
DNA: TGTGCCAGCAGTGGGGGGACAGGGGGTCAAGAGACCCAGTACTTC

J: TRBJ1-2
V: TRBV29-1
size: NA
D: NA
CDR3: CSAAGTTDYGYTF
DNA: TGCAGCGCTGCCGGGACAACGGACTATGGCTACACCTTC

J: TRBJ2-2
V: TRBV5-1
size: NA
D: TRBD2
CDR3: CASSLAGTSGSNTGELFF
DNA: TGCGCCAGCAGCTTGGCCGGGACTAGCGGGAGTAATACCGGGGAGCTGTTTTTT

J: TRBJ2-6
V: TRBV5-5
size: NA
D: NA
CDR3: CASSLGRAGANVLTF
DNA: TGTGCCAGCAGCTTGGGCAGGGCTGGGGCCAACGTCCTGACTTTC

J: TRBJ1-2
V: TRBV11-2
size: NA
D: TRBD1
CDR3: CASSLNRGQGYTF
DNA: TGTGCCAGCAGCTTAAACAGGGGGCAAGGCTACACCTTC

J: TRBJ1-1
V: TRBV15
size: NA
D: NA
CDR3: CATSRLPGNTEAFF
DNA: TGTGCCACCAGCAGACTCCCCGGGAACACTGAAGCTTTCTTT

J: TRBJ2-6
V: TRBV28
size: NA
D: NA
CDR3: CASSLPQSSGANVLTF
DNA: TGTGCCAGCAGTTTACCACAGAGCTCTGGGGCCAACGTCCTGACTTTC

J: TRBJ1-2
V: TRBV3-1/TRBV3-2
size: NA
D: TRBD1
CDR3: CASSRSDRGPNYGYTF
DNA: TGTGCCAGCAGCCGATCGGACAGGGGACCTAACTATGGCTACACCTTC

J: TRBJ2-3
V: TRBV5-8
size: NA
D: TRBD2
CDR3: CASSLLVLAGVSDTQYF
DNA: TGTGCCAGCAGCTTGCTTGTACTAGCGGGAGTCTCAGATACGCAGTATTTT

J: TRBJ1-2
V: TRBV10-3
size: NA
D: TRBD1
CDR3: CAISTGGNYGYTF
DNA: TGTGCCATAAGTACAGGGGGAAACTATGGCTACACCTTC

J: TRBJ2-6
V: TRBV11-2
size: NA
D: NA
CDR3: CASSPRGGQLSGANVLTF
DNA: TGTGCCAGCAGCCCTAGGGGTGGGCAGCTCTCTGGGGCCAACGTCCTGACTTTC

J: TRBJ1-1
V: TRBV18
size: once
D: NA
CDR3: CASSLGRTEAFF
DNA: TGTGCCAGCTCACTCGGGAGGACTGAAGCTTTCTTT